This T cell receptor (beta chain) is from a study of control samples from healthy donors and cancer patients. Trimming took off 0 bases at V and 2 bases at J, with 3 bases between the two ends. The germline V gene encodes CDR1 MGHRA and CDR2 YSYEKL. CDR3 size: 13 residues. Clones were sequenced by immunoSEQ multiplex PCR, and TCRdb holds only the in-frame ones, with some missing. The table records some 150,000 clones, around 90% of them present only once. V gene TRBV4-1 combines with J gene TRBJ2-3; D not certain. The sequence was collected from a man between 18 and 35 years old in good health. The material sequenced was blood. The CDR3 bases are TGCGCCAGCAGCCAAGATCCCACAGATACGCAGTATTTT. It translates to CASSQDPTDTQYF.